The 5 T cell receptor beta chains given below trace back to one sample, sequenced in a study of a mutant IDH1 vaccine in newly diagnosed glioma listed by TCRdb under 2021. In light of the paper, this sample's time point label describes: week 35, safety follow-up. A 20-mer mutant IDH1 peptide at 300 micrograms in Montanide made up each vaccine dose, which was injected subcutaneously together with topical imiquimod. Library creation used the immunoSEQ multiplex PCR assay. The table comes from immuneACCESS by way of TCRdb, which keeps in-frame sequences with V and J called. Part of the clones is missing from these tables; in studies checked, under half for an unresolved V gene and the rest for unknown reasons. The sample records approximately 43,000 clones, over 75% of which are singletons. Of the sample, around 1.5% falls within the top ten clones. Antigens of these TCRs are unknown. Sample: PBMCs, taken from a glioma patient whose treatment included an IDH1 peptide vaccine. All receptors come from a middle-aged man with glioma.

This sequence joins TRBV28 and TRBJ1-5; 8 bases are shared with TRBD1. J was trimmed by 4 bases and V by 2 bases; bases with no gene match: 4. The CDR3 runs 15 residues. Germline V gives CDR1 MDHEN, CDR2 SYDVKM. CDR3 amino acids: CASSLQGAGNQPQHF. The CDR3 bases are TGTGCCAGCAGTTTACAGGGGGCAGGAAATCAGCCCCAGCATTTT.

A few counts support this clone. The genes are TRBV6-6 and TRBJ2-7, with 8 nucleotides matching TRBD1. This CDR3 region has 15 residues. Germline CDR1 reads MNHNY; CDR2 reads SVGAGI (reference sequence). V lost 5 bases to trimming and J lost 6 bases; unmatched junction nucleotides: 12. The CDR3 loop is CASSTQGARNLEQYF. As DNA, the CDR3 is TGTGCCAGCAGTACTCAGGGGGCGCGGAACCTCGAGCAGTACTTC.

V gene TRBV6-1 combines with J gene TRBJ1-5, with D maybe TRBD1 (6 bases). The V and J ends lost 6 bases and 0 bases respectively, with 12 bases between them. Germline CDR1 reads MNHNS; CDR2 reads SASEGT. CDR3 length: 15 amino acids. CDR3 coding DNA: TGTGCCAGCAGGGAACAGGGATATAGCAATCAGCCCCAGCATTTT. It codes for CASREQGYSNQPQHF.

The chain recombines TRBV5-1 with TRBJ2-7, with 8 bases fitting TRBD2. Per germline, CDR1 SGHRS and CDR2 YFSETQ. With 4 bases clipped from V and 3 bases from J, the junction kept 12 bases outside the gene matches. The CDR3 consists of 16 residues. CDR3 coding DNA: TGCGCCAGCAGCCCTCTTGCGGGACTAGACCTCTACGAGCAGTACTTC. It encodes CASSPLAGLDLYEQYF.

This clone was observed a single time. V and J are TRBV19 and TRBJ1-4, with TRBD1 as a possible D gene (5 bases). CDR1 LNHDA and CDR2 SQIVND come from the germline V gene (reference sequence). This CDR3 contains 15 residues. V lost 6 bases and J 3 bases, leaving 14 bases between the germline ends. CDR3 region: CASSLQGMANEKLFF. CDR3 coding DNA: TGTGCCAGTAGCCTCCAGGGTATGGCTAATGAAAAACTGTTTTTT.